The 22 T cell receptor beta chains given below trace back to one sample, sequenced in a study of Ad26.COV2.S vaccination and SARS-CoV-2 variants. Measured with immunoSEQ multiplex PCR; TCRdb has only the in-frame clones, and not every one. In the table there are roughly 320,000 clones, about 86% of which are singletons. As to treatment: roughly 18 received Ad26.COV2.S at low or high dose, single or two shots; a few received placebo; per-sample allocation not given. Repertoires come from day 63 after the first vaccine or placebo injection. Material: peripheral blood, obtained in a trial of Ad26.COV2.S vaccine versus placebo. The source of these receptors is a person aged 18-60 years who received the Ad26.COV2.S COVID-19 vaccine or a placebo.

This clone was seen just once. This chain connects TRBV2 to TRBJ1-1; the D gene is possibly TRBD1 (5 bases). Germline lookup yields CDR1 SNHLY and CDR2 FYNNEI. The germline V and J ends were trimmed by 6 bases and 7 bases, with 15 bases remaining between them. This CDR3 contains 13 residues. CDR3 nucleotides: TGTGCCAGCAGCGCAAATTGGGGGAGTGAAGCTTTCTTT. Amino acids: CASSANWGSEAFF.

The rearrangement links TRBV7-2 to TRBJ2-3; D perhaps matches TRBD1 (6 bases). The germline V gene has CDR1 SGHTA and CDR2 FQGNSA. V was pared by 6 bases and J by 4 bases, with 11 bases between. There are 13 residues in the CDR3. CDR3 nucleotides: TGTGCCAGCAGTCCCCGGACAGCAGATACGCAGTATTTT. It yields the protein CASSPRTADTQYF.

This clone was detected only once. The CDR3 DNA follows: TGCAGTGCTTCAGACGGGGGTGAAGCTTTCTTT. Translation: CSASDGGEAFF. V and J are TRBV20-1 and TRBJ1-1; D is possibly TRBD1 (5 bases). Germline loops: CDR1 DFQATT, CDR2 SNEGSKA (reference sequence). The V gene lost 5 bases and the J gene lost 7 bases, with 11 bases spanning the gap. The CDR3 spans 11 residues.

The chain joins TRBV5-4 to TRBJ1-2; no definite D call. Germline loops: CDR1 SGHNT, CDR2 YYREEE (reference sequence). The CDR3 spans 14 residues. Trimming took off 0 bases at V and 4 bases at J, with 10 bases between the two ends. CDR3 sequence reads: CASSLGEDAYGYTF. CDR3 nucleotide sequence: TGTGCCAGCAGCTTGGGGGAGGACGCCTATGGCTACACCTTC.

The V gene is TRBV5-1, the J gene TRBJ2-2; a weak D match, TRBD1 (6 bases). V lost 1 base to trimming and J lost 3 bases, with 19 bases between them. This CDR3 region has 18 residues. CDR1 is SGHRS, CDR2 YFSETQ, per germline. This CDR3 reads CASSLWVGASGDTGELFF. In nucleotides, the CDR3 is TGCGCCAGCAGCTTGTGGGTAGGCGCATCAGGGGACACCGGGGAGCTGTTTTTT. Full variable domain (rest looked up from reference TRBV5-1 and TRBJ2-2): KAGVTQTPRYLIKTRGQQVTLSCSPISGHRSVSWYQQTPGQGLQFLFEYFSETQRNKGNFPGRFSGRQFSNSRSEMNVSTLELGDSALYLCASSLWVGASGDTGELFFGEGSRLTVL.

V and J are TRBV11-2 and TRBJ1-1, with 7 nucleotides matching TRBD1. Germline V gene data show CDR1 as SGHAT and CDR2 as FQNNGV. V lost 4 bases and J lost 5; bases outside the gene matches: 16. CDR3 size: 17 residues. CDR3 bases: TGTGCCAGCAGCTCAGTATATAGGACAGGCCGGGGGACTGAAGCTTTCTTT. As protein: CASSSVYRTGRGTEAFF.

This chain uses TRBV6-6 with TRBJ2-1; D is undetermined. With 5 bases removed from V and 0 bases from J, the gap between germline ends came to 17 bases. The CDR3 covers 17 residues. Germline V lookup: CDR1 MNHNY, CDR2 SVGAGI (reference sequence). The CDR3, as DNA: TGTGCCAGCAGTCCGTGGTTCCGGGCCGACTCCTACAATGAGCAGTTCTTC. Its translation is CASSPWFRADSYNEQFF.

This chain uses TRBV9 with TRBJ1-2; TRBD1 might be the D (5 bases). CDR1 is SGDLS and CDR2 is YYNGEE in the germline V gene. CDR3 length: 15 residues. V was pared by 0 bases and J by 2 bases, with 11 bases between. The CDR3 DNA reads as TGTGCCAGCAGCGTAGGTCCCGGGGCGAACTATGGCTACACCTTC. Its protein is CASSVGPGANYGYTF.

This rearrangement joins TRBV6-5 to TRBJ1-5; 10 bases fit TRBD1. Germline CDR1 MNHEY, CDR2 SVGAGI. The CDR3 consists of 13 residues. Germline trimming cut 6 bases from V and 7 bases from J; bases unmatched to any gene: 3. Here the CDR3 DNA reads TGTGCCAGCAGCGGACAGGGGGGACAGCCCCAGCATTTT. Amino acids: CASSGQGGQPQHF.

The sample holds one count of this clone. CDR3 protein: CSATGGDTQYF. In DNA form, the CDR3 reads TGCAGTGCCACCGGGGGGGATACGCAGTATTTT. The chain uses TRBV20-1 and TRBJ2-3; TRBD2 matches at 7 bases. The germline V gene encodes CDR1 DFQATT and CDR2 SNEGSKA (reference sequence). The ends lost 6 bases at V and 6 bases at J; junction bases unmatched: 3. There are 11 residues in the CDR3.

The V gene is TRBV2, the J gene TRBJ2-7, with D unresolved. The germline CDR1 and CDR2 sequences are SNHLY and FYNNEI. The CDR3 totals 11 residues. Trimming cost V 3 bases and J 4 bases, with 4 bases left between them. The CDR3 sequence is CASSDQYEQYF. In DNA, the CDR3 is TGTGCCAGCAGTGATCAGTACGAGCAGTACTTC.

V usage is TRBV11-2 and J usage is TRBJ2-4, with a possible D match to TRBD2 (7 bases). Trimming took 0 bases from V and 7 from J, leaving 10 bases between them. Germline V CDR1 and CDR2: SGHAT, FQNNGV. CDR3 length equals 14 residues. The DNA of the CDR3 is TGTGCCAGCAGCTTAGACAGGGGAGGGAACATTCAGTACTTC. Protein product: CASSLDRGGNIQYF.

V is TRBV19 and J is TRBJ1-1; TRBD1 is a possible D gene (5 bases). Germline CDR1 LNHDA, CDR2 SQIVND (reference sequence). The CDR3 is 15 amino acids. The V end lost 5 bases, the J end lost 7 bases, and 20 bases lay between the germline ends. The CDR3 here is CASSRGSIGEVEAFF. DNA for the CDR3: TGTGCCAGTAGTCGGGGCTCGATAGGGGAGGTTGAAGCTTTCTTT.

The chain has TRBV7-9 and TRBJ1-5; no clear D gene. Deletions cut 6 bases from V and 4 bases from J, with 10 bases between. Germline V gene sequence: CDR1 SEHNR, CDR2 FQNEAQ (reference sequence). This CDR3 contains 13 residues. The CDR3 bases are TGTGCCAGCAGTTCAGACCTGAATCAGCCCCAGCATTTT. Encoded protein: CASSSDLNQPQHF.

This clone showed up just a few times. The genes are TRBV4-1 and TRBJ1-2, with 7 positions matching TRBD1. The CDR3 spans 16 residues. From germline, CDR1 is MGHRA and CDR2 YSYEKL. With V trimmed by 4 bases and J by 1 base, 9 bases remained unmatched. Here the CDR3 reads CASSLLTGTVNYGYTF. CDR3 coding DNA: TGCGCCAGCAGCCTTCTAACCGGGACAGTTAACTATGGCTACACCTTC.

CDR3 protein: CASSLTWDRGYEQYF. As DNA, the CDR3 is TGTGCCAGCAGCCTTACTTGGGACAGGGGCTACGAGCAGTACTTC. The J gene is TRBJ2-7, the V gene TRBV13; TRBD1 agrees at 10 bases. The trim removed 5 bases at V and 3 bases at J, leaving 7 bases unmatched. In germline, CDR1 is PRHDT, CDR2 FYEKMQ (reference sequence). The CDR3 runs to 15 residues.

This chain links TRBV11-1 with TRBJ2-3; D remains ambiguous. CDR1 SGHAT and CDR2 FQDESV come from the germline V gene (reference sequence). CDR3 length equals 13 residues. V was pared by 3 bases and J by 3 bases, with 7 bases between. For the CDR3, the DNA is TGTGCCAGCAGCTTTTCTAGGACAGATACGCAGTATTTT. This gives the protein CASSFSRTDTQYF.

The chain employs TRBV19 and TRBJ1-4, with unresolved D. The germline gives CDR1 LNHDA, CDR2 SQIVND (reference sequence). This CDR3 contains 15 residues. Trimming took off 1 base at V and 5 bases at J, with 11 bases between the two ends. The CDR3 nucleotides are TGTGCCAGTAGTATAGCAGTTTCACAGAATGAAAAACTGTTTTTT. Its translation is CASSIAVSQNEKLFF.

The chain employs TRBV11-2 and TRBJ1-1, with D possibly TRBD1 on 6 matching bases. This CDR3 comprises 13 residues. Germline values: CDR1 SGHAT, CDR2 FQNNGV. The V gene lost 1 base and the J gene lost 10 bases, with 13 bases spanning the gap. The chain's CDR3 is CASSLAWGGPAFF. CDR3 DNA sequence: TGTGCCAGCAGCTTAGCGTGGGGGGGGCCAGCTTTCTTT.

The J gene is TRBJ2-2, the V gene TRBV15; the match to TRBD2 covers 7 bases. The CDR3 loop spans 14 amino acids. Germline V gives CDR1 LNHNV, CDR2 YYDKDF (reference sequence). V was pared by 0 bases and J by 7 bases, with 2 bases of the junction left unmatched. The CDR3 coding sequence is TGTGCCACCAGCAGAGATCCGGGGGGCGGGGAGCTGTTTTTT. Protein sequence: CATSRDPGGGELFF.

To note about this clone: This sample also contains other DNA sequences that code for the same CDR3. This sequence joins TRBV19 and TRBJ1-2; D is undetermined. Germline loops: CDR1 LNHDA, CDR2 SQIVND (reference sequence). Trimming took off 3 bases at V and 4 bases at J, with 9 bases between the two ends. This CDR3 has 13 residues. The CDR3 protein is CASSIGEAYGYTF. In nucleotides, the CDR3 is TGTGCCAGTAGTATTGGGGAAGCCTATGGCTACACCTTC.

Worth noting for this clone: The junction shows a germline mismatch at one end, possibly a read error. The chain combines TRBV7-7 with TRBJ2-1; 11 nucleotides match TRBD2. This CDR3 contains 16 residues. The germline gives CDR1 SSHAT, CDR2 FNYEAQ (reference sequence). CDR3 residues: CASSTLGLAGYNEQFF. The CDR3 DNA sequence: TGTGCTAGCAGCACATTAGGACTAGCGGGCTACAATGAGCAGTTCTTC. Complete variable domain (other parts from reference TRBV7-7 and TRBJ2-1): GAGVSQSPRYKVTKRGQDVTLRCDPISSHATLYWYQQALGQGPEFLTYFNYEAQPDKSGLPSDRFSAERPEGSISTLTIQRTEQRDSAMYRCASSTLGLAGYNEQFFGPGTRLTVL.